This TCR beta chain was captured by sequencing in a study of Ad26.COV2.S vaccination and SARS-CoV-2 variants. Background on the study: Into the muscle, Ad26.COV2.S was dosed once or twice, 56 days apart. Overall study results and limits: The breadth of spike-specific CD8+ and CD4+ T cell responses after vaccination was reportedly substantial.

Points on this clone: Its antigen is unidentified.

CDR1 and CDR2 from the germline V gene are SGHVS and FNYEAQ. The trim removed 5 bases at V and 3 bases at J, leaving 4 bases unmatched. This CDR3 is built from 15 residues. Assay: immunoSEQ multiplex PCR; the TCRdb copy retains only in-frame clones and omits some. The sample contains roughly 700,000 clones, roughly nine tenths of which appear only once. The sample's treatment: roughly 20 received Ad26.COV2.S at low or high dose, single or two shots; several received placebo; per-sample allocation not given. All samples were drawn on day 63, counting from the first vaccine or placebo injection. This person who donated was an adult of 18-55 years in Boston. This vaccine is an Ad26 vector that expresses the Wuhan-strain SARS-CoV-2 spike.

The chain joins TRBV7-6 to TRBJ2-3; 11 bases align to TRBD1. The source was peripheral blood, collected in a trial of Ad26.COV2.S vaccine versus placebo. This clonotype was obtained from a person aged 18 to 59 who received the Ad26.COV2.S COVID-19 vaccine or a placebo. CDR3 sequence (DNA): TGTGCCAGCAGCCCCGGGACAGGGGGGACAGATACGCAGTATTTT. Its protein is CASSPGTGGTDTQYF. Supplemented by reference TRBV7-6 and TRBJ2-3, the full variable domain reads GAGVSQSPRYKVTKRGQDVALRCDPISGHVSLYWYRQALGQGPEFLTYFNYEAQQDKSGLPNDRFSAERPEGSISTLTIQRTEQRDSAMYRCASSPGTGGTDTQYFGPGTRLTVL.